The text below deals with one TCR beta chain. The trim removed 8 bases at V and 3 bases at J, leaving 2 bases unmatched. CDR3 length: 12 amino acids. Per germline, CDR1 GTSNPN and CDR2 SVGIG (reference sequence). These data originate in a study of shared clonotypes between healthy human individuals. Turning to the study itself: CD4 naive cells filled three plates per donor, CD4 memory three, CD8 naive two and CD8 memory one.

The deep-level immunoSEQ assay was used. Researchers divided each subset's genomic DNA evenly across several immunoSEQ plates. Original analysis: Owing to the provision of junction-only sequences devoid of quality scores by immunoSEQ, filtering differed. TCRdb's copy holds only in-frame clones and misses some; the assay was immunoSEQ multiplex PCR. V, J and clone size were drawn from that table, and D and trimming were deduced from the DNA. Of approximately 350,000 clones listed, roughly 70% are singletons. J is TRBJ2-7 and V is TRBV30, with 12 bases lining up with TRBD2. The sequence derives from a young man in good health. The sequencing sample was made of memory CD4+ T cells sorted from blood. This sample's subset: CD45RA-negative fraction. CDR3 nucleotide sequence: TGTGCCCTAGCGGGAGGGGGCTACGAGCAGTACTTC. Translated, it gives CALAGGGYEQYF.